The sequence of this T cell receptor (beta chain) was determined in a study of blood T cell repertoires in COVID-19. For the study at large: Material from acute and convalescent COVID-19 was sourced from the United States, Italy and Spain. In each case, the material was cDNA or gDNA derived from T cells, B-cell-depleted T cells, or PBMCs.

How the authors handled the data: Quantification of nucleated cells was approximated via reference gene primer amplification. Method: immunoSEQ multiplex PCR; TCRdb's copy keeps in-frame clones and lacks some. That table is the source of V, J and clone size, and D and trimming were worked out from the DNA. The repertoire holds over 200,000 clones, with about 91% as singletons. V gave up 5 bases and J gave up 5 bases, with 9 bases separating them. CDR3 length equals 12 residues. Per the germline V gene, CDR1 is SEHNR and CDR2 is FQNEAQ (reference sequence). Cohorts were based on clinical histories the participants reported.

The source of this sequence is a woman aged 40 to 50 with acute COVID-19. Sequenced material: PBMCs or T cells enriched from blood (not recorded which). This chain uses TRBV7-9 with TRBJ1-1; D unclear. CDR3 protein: CASSIPGTEAFF. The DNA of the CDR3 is TGTGCCAGCAGCATCCCAGGAACTGAAGCTTTCTTT.